The T cell receptor (beta chain) under discussion was sequenced for a study of blood T cell repertoires in COVID-19. Study at large: The origin of the acute and convalescent COVID-19 samples was the United States, Italy and Spain. T cells, B-cell-depleted T cells, or PBMCs supplied cDNA or gDNA.

CDR1 is SGHRS, CDR2 YFSETQ, per germline. CDR3 length: 13 residues. V shed 3 bases and J 4 bases; nucleotides not matched to a gene: 1. This clone is a singleton in its sample. In the authors' methods: Nucleated cell counts were estimated from reference gene primer amplification. Generated by immunoSEQ multiplex PCR, the TCRdb table keeps only in-frame clones and is missing some. V and J calls and clone size are those listed in that table; D and trimming were worked out from the DNA. The sample includes approximately 250,000 clones, over 80% of them seen just once. Sequencing used peripheral blood. This TCR derives from a human donor in a cohort sampled during active COVID-19. The V call is TRBV5-1, the J call TRBJ2-5; 9 bases line up with TRBD1. CDR3 DNA: TGCGCCAGCAGCTCGGGACAGGGAGAGACCCAGTACTTC. This sequence encodes CASSSGQGETQYF.